The rows below give T cell receptor beta chains drawn from one sample of a study of blood T cell repertoires in COVID-19. Repertoires were generated with immunoSEQ multiplex PCR, while TCRdb's copy carries only in-frame clones and drops some. Of 300,000 to 350,000 clones in the sample, approximately 89% were seen once. The sequenced material came from peripheral blood. Receptors were obtained from an older woman with COVID-19, enrolled during active disease. Each CDR3 is given with its conserved first and last residue. The order of the fields is clone size, J gene, V gene, D gene, CDR3 DNA, CDR3 protein. D genes are given only for firm matches. Some rows have no size entry. The others give once, few or many, or a class for an expanded clone.

abundance: NA
j_gene: TRBJ1-5
v_gene: TRBV28
d_gene: TRBD1
CDR3nt: TGTGCCAGCGACAGGGGGCCCAATCAGCCCCAGCATTTT
CDR3aa: CASDRGPNQPQHF

abundance: NA
j_gene: TRBJ2-1
v_gene: TRBV28
d_gene: NA
CDR3nt: TGTGCCAGCAGTCCCACTAGTCCTCTCTACAATGAGCAGTTCTTC
CDR3aa: CASSPTSPLYNEQFF

abundance: NA
j_gene: TRBJ2-1
v_gene: TRBV19
d_gene: TRBD1
CDR3nt: TGTGCCAGTACCACCGGGACAGGGGGCAAGAATGAGCAGTTCTTC
CDR3aa: CASTTGTGGKNEQFF

abundance: NA
j_gene: TRBJ2-1
v_gene: TRBV19
d_gene: TRBD2
CDR3nt: TGTGCCAGTAAAGTGGGGGGGAGGCAGGCTGGCAAGCAGTTCTTC
CDR3aa: CASKVGGRQAGKQFF

abundance: NA
j_gene: TRBJ2-5
v_gene: TRBV7-3
d_gene: TRBD2
CDR3nt: TGTGCCAGCAGCTTAAGTGGTAGCGGGGTTGTCGAGACCCAGTACTTC
CDR3aa: CASSLSGSGVVETQYF

abundance: NA
j_gene: TRBJ1-2
v_gene: TRBV19
d_gene: TRBD1
CDR3nt: TGTGCCAGTAGTTGGGACAGGGCCAACTATGGCTACACCTTC
CDR3aa: CASSWDRANYGYTF

abundance: NA
j_gene: TRBJ1-2
v_gene: TRBV5-6
d_gene: NA
CDR3nt: TGTGCCAGCAGCTTCGCAGGAACAAACTATGGCTACACCTTC
CDR3aa: CASSFAGTNYGYTF

abundance: NA
j_gene: TRBJ1-2
v_gene: TRBV7-9
d_gene: TRBD1
CDR3nt: TGTGCCAGCAGCTTAGTCCCGCCCAACAGGGGGAATGGTGGCTACACCTTC
CDR3aa: CASSLVPPNRGNGGYTF

abundance: NA
j_gene: TRBJ2-2
v_gene: TRBV5-1
d_gene: NA
CDR3nt: TGCGCCAGCAGCTTATCGACTTCGAACACCGGGGAGCTGTTTTTT
CDR3aa: CASSLSTSNTGELFF

abundance: NA
j_gene: TRBJ2-5
v_gene: TRBV5-1
d_gene: NA
CDR3nt: TGCGCCAGCAGCGACCCCCGGACTCGCAAGACCCAGTACTTC
CDR3aa: CASSDPRTRKTQYF

abundance: once
j_gene: TRBJ2-2
v_gene: TRBV4-1
d_gene: TRBD2
CDR3nt: TGCGCCAGCAGCCTTAGCGGGGGCGCCGGTCGTGCCGGGGAGCTGTTTTTT
CDR3aa: CASSLSGGAGRAGELFF

abundance: few
j_gene: TRBJ2-1
v_gene: TRBV6-5
d_gene: TRBD1
CDR3nt: TGTGCCAGCAGTCCCGGGACAGATTACAATGAGCAGTTCTTC
CDR3aa: CASSPGTDYNEQFF

abundance: once
j_gene: TRBJ1-6
v_gene: TRBV7-6
d_gene: NA
CDR3nt: TGTGCCAGCAGCTTCCAGGGGCGGGGGAGCTCCTATAATTCACCCCTCCACTTT
CDR3aa: CASSFQGRGSSYNSPLHF

abundance: once
j_gene: TRBJ2-7
v_gene: TRBV2
d_gene: NA
CDR3nt: TGTGCCAGCAGATCCGGACAAGCCGCCTACGAGCAGTACTTC
CDR3aa: CASRSGQAAYEQYF

abundance: NA
j_gene: TRBJ2-5
v_gene: TRBV6-5
d_gene: TRBD2
CDR3nt: TGTGCCAGCAGTTACGAACTGGGGGGGCAAGAGACCCAGTACTTC
CDR3aa: CASSYELGGQETQYF

abundance: NA
j_gene: TRBJ2-2
v_gene: TRBV11-1
d_gene: TRBD1
CDR3nt: TGTGCCAGCAGCGGCCGACAGGGGTTCAACACCGGGGAGCTGTTTTTT
CDR3aa: CASSGRQGFNTGELFF

abundance: NA
j_gene: TRBJ1-2
v_gene: TRBV6-1
d_gene: NA
CDR3nt: TGTGCCAGCAGTGAACAGGTTAACTATGGCTACACCTTC
CDR3aa: CASSEQVNYGYTF

abundance: NA
j_gene: TRBJ2-3
v_gene: TRBV21-1
d_gene: NA
CDR3nt: TGTGCCAGCAGCCCGAGGGGACAGGGGCACACAGATACGCAGTATTTT
CDR3aa: CASSPRGQGHTDTQYF

abundance: NA
j_gene: TRBJ2-3
v_gene: TRBV27
d_gene: NA
CDR3nt: TGTGCCAGCAGTTTAGCTAGAGTCACAGATACGCAGTATTTT
CDR3aa: CASSLARVTDTQYF

abundance: NA
j_gene: TRBJ1-6
v_gene: TRBV9
d_gene: TRBD1
CDR3nt: TGTGCCAGCAGCGTAGGGGACAGCTCCTATAATTCACCCCTCCACTTT
CDR3aa: CASSVGDSSYNSPLHF

abundance: once
j_gene: TRBJ1-6
v_gene: TRBV19
d_gene: TRBD1
CDR3nt: TGTGCCAGTAGCCCCGGACAGGGGAATTTTTCACCCCTCCACTTT
CDR3aa: CASSPGQGNFSPLHF

abundance: NA
j_gene: TRBJ2-3
v_gene: TRBV19
d_gene: NA
CDR3nt: TGTGCCAGTAGTTCAAGACTAGTCGGCACAGATACGCAGTATTTT
CDR3aa: CASSSRLVGTDTQYF

abundance: NA
j_gene: TRBJ1-5
v_gene: TRBV13
d_gene: TRBD1
CDR3nt: TGTGCCAGCAGCCAATCCCCGGGACAGAATCAGCCCCAGCATTTT
CDR3aa: CASSQSPGQNQPQHF

abundance: NA
j_gene: TRBJ1-3
v_gene: TRBV3-1/TRBV3-2
d_gene: TRBD1
CDR3nt: TGTGCCAGCAGCCAAGGGCGGGACAGGACTGGAAACACCATATATTTT
CDR3aa: CASSQGRDRTGNTIYF

abundance: NA
j_gene: TRBJ2-1
v_gene: TRBV7-3
d_gene: TRBD2
CDR3nt: TGTGCCAGCAGCTTAAAGGTAGCGGGGATCTCCAGCAAGCAGTTCTTC
CDR3aa: CASSLKVAGISSKQFF

abundance: NA
j_gene: TRBJ1-1
v_gene: TRBV29-1
d_gene: NA
CDR3nt: TGCAGCGTCAAGACAGACTTGAACACTGAAGCTTTCTTT
CDR3aa: CSVKTDLNTEAFF

abundance: NA
j_gene: TRBJ2-3
v_gene: TRBV7-7
d_gene: TRBD2
CDR3nt: TGTGCCAGCAGCTTAGGTAGCGGGGGCACAGATACGCAGTATTTT
CDR3aa: CASSLGSGGTDTQYF

abundance: NA
j_gene: TRBJ1-1
v_gene: TRBV30
d_gene: NA
CDR3nt: TGTGCCTGGGAAGCTCAGGGGTACACTGAAGCTTTCTTT
CDR3aa: CAWEAQGYTEAFF

abundance: once
j_gene: TRBJ1-6
v_gene: TRBV30
d_gene: NA
CDR3nt: TGTGCCTGGCAGGGGTCCGTTTATAGTTCACCCCTCCACTTT
CDR3aa: CAWQGSVYSSPLHF

abundance: NA
j_gene: TRBJ1-4
v_gene: TRBV24-1
d_gene: TRBD1
CDR3nt: TGTGCCACCGGAGGGGGCCCTAATGAAAAACTGTTTTTT
CDR3aa: CATGGGPNEKLFF

abundance: NA
j_gene: TRBJ2-7
v_gene: TRBV23-1
d_gene: TRBD1
CDR3nt: TGCGCCAGCAGTCAAAGCCCGGGACAGGGGTCCTACGAGCAGTACTTC
CDR3aa: CASSQSPGQGSYEQYF

abundance: NA
j_gene: TRBJ1-2
v_gene: TRBV19
d_gene: NA
CDR3nt: TGTGCCAGTAGTCCTCAGGGCAGGTGGTTTGGCTACACCTTC
CDR3aa: CASSPQGRWFGYTF